A selection of T cell receptor beta chains follows, all from one sample in a study of T cell responses to AZD1222 COVID-19 vaccine. The protocol was immunoSEQ multiplex PCR, while the TCRdb copy is restricted to in-frame clones and leaves out a portion. The table records approximately 50,000 clones, 75% to 90% of them present only once. The sequencing here drew on peripheral blood, taken 28 days after the second AZD1222 dose. Source of these receptors: an adult who received the AZD1222 COVID-19 vaccine. Each CDR3 is given with its conserved first and last residue. D genes are given only for firm matches. Some rows mark clone size as missing; the rest say once, few, many or name a class of expanded clone.

CASSRDRSPYEQYF	TGTGCCAGTAGTCGCGACAGGTCCCCTTACGAGCAGTACTTC	TRBV19	-	TRBJ2-7	-
CASSVETGAYEQYF	TGTGCCAGCAGTGTGGAGACAGGGGCCTACGAGCAGTACTTC	TRBV2	TRBD1	TRBJ2-7	-
CASSQADRGEQYF	TGTGCCAGCAGCCAGGCCGACAGGGGCGAGCAGTACTTC	TRBV3-1/TRBV3-2	TRBD1	TRBJ2-7	-
CASRFVAGNTEAFF	TGTGCCAGCAGATTCGTCGCAGGAAACACTGAAGCTTTCTTT	TRBV5-6	-	TRBJ1-1	-
CTSSSRFGGHEQYF	TGCACCAGCAGCTCCCGTTTTGGGGGCCACGAGCAGTACTTC	TRBV1	-	TRBJ2-7	-
CASRFLAGGPARNEQFF	TGTGCCAGCAGATTTCTAGCGGGAGGGCCTGCGAGGAATGAGCAGTTCTTC	TRBV28	TRBD2	TRBJ2-1	-
CASSRDRDRAF	TGCGCCAGCAGCCGCGATAGGGACAGGGCCTTC	TRBV4-1	TRBD1	TRBJ1-2	few
CASQGGDEKLFF	TGTGCCAGCCAGGGGGGGGACGAAAAACTGTTTTTT	TRBV9	TRBD1	TRBJ1-4	-
CASSWGDHGDEQFF	TGCGCCAGCAGCTGGGGGGATCACGGGGATGAGCAGTTCTTC	TRBV5-1	-	TRBJ2-1	-
CSVTGTRSYNEQFF	TGCAGCGTCACCGGGACTAGATCCTACAATGAGCAGTTCTTC	TRBV29-1	TRBD2	TRBJ2-1	-